This TCR beta chain originates from a study of siplizumab effects on memory and regulatory T cells. The study's findings and limits: Unstimulated subsets captured only a minor fraction of alloreactive clones.

Per sample, approximately 100,000 TCR templates were assayed. Libraries were prepared by immunoSEQ multiplex PCR; TCRdb keeps only in-frame clonotypes and omits some of them. The sample records around 94,000 clones, about 94% being singletons. In its sample, this clone was seen a few times. Antigen: not known. The CDR3 spans 15 residues. V lost 5 bases, J lost 0 bases, and 12 bases lay in between. The germline V gene has CDR1 SGHRS and CDR2 YFSETQ. J is TRBJ1-3 and V is TRBV5-1; tentative D call: TRBD1 (6 bases). The specimen sequenced was CD4+ T cells sorted from blood. This TCR came from a human donor in good health. In DNA, the CDR3 is TGCGCCAGCAGGCTAGACAGGAACTCTGGAAACACCATATATTTT. Translation gives CASRLDRNSGNTIYF.